This section outlines one T cell receptor beta chain sequence together with its context. Its antigen remains unknown. Donors in the study were healthy people who gave bone marrow. The length of the CDR3 is 14 residues. CDR1 is SGHRS, CDR2 YFSETQ, per germline. V lost 5 bases, J lost 0 bases, and 10 bases lay in between. The sample originates from a study of cytomegalovirus exposure and HLA in healthy donors. Regarding the study as a whole: In a later analysis, HLA-associated beta chains showed higher expansion and lower generation probabilities than comparable chains. For TCR beta chains, V- and J-gene trimming was later linked to a missense DCLRE1C variant.

PCR primers comprised 60 Vbeta and 13 Jbeta primers. TCRdb's copy holds only in-frame clones and misses some; the assay was immunoSEQ multiplex PCR. The profile shows 200,000 to 250,000 clones, roughly 84% of them singletons. The sequenced sample was PBMCs. The sequence was obtained from a boy aged 2-9 years in good health and CMV-seronegative. This sequence joins TRBV5-1 and TRBJ2-3; TRBD2 might be the D (6 bases). The CDR3 DNA reads TGCGCCAGCAGTCTAGCGACCAGCACAGATACGCAGTATTTT. Residues: CASSLATSTDTQYF.